These 18 T cell receptor beta chains were sequenced from one sample in a study of blood T cells in healthy people across ages. Using a J-beta primer mix together with a sample-barcoded 5' primer, a second PCR was run for about 7 to 12 cycles. TCRdb redid the calling of the 5' RACE reads with MiXCR, one entry per CDR3 protein. The sample consists of approximately 810,000 distinct CDR3 sequences, about 36% of them appearing once. The sample consisted of blood. The receptors come from a man between 18 and 35 years old in good health.

The J gene is TRBJ2-3, the V gene TRBV12-3 or TRBV12-4; possibly TRBD1 or TRBD2 for D (5 bases each). There are 13 residues in the CDR3. Trimming left V 5 bases short and J 5 bases short, with 11 bases between. The CDR3 spells CASSDEGRDTQYF. DNA of the CDR3: TGTGCCAGCAGTGATGAGGGACGAGATACGCAGTATTTT.

In this sample, this clonotype turned up a few times. The rearrangement joins TRBV28 to TRBJ2-5, with a tentative D call TRBD1 (6 bases). There are 14 residues in the CDR3. Per germline, CDR1 MDHEN and CDR2 SYDVKM. The germline V and J ends were trimmed by 4 bases and 3 bases, with 12 bases remaining between them. Here the CDR3 reads CASSSLDSKETQYF. CDR3 DNA sequence: TGTGCCAGCAGTTCACTGGACAGTAAAGAGACCCAGTACTTC.

The V call is TRBV5-5, the J call TRBJ1-1; TRBD1 is a possible D gene (6 bases). The CDR3 runs 16 residues. Deletions cut 0 bases from V and 4 bases from J, with 16 bases between. The germline V gene encodes CDR1 SGHKS and CDR2 YYEKEE (reference sequence). Here the CDR3 reads CASSLAGGAQSTEAFF. The CDR3 nucleotides read TGTGCCAGCAGCTTGGCTGGGGGGGCCCAGAGCACTGAAGCTTTCTTT.

This clonotype turned up a few times. In DNA form, the CDR3 reads TGTGCCAGCAAGACCACAGGTATTGAAAAACTGTTTTTT. Residues: CASKTTGIEKLFF. The V gene is TRBV3-1, the J gene TRBJ1-4; the D gene is possibly TRBD1 (5 bases). The germline gives CDR1 LGHDT, CDR2 YNNKEL (reference sequence). CDR3 size: 13 residues. V was shortened by 7 bases and J by 7 bases, with 13 bases between the two germline ends. The variable domain in full, with the rest retrieved from reference TRBV3-1 and TRBJ1-4, is DTAVSQTPKYLVTQMGNDKSIKCEQNLGHDTMYWYKQDSKKFLKIMFSYNNKELIINETVPNRFSPKSPDKAHLNLHINSLELGDSAVYFCASKTTGIEKLFFGSGTQLSVL.

The sample holds many counts of this clonotype. V is TRBV12-3 or TRBV12-4 and J is TRBJ2-3; TRBD2 aligns across 9 bases. V lost 3 bases, J lost 3 bases, and 10 bases stayed unmatched. CDR3 size: 17 residues. CDR3 residues: CASSLGRTSDKTDTQYF. The CDR3 nucleotides are TGTGCCAGCAGTTTGGGGAGGACTAGCGATAAAACAGATACGCAGTATTTT.

There are many counts of this clonotype. This chain links TRBV7-9 with TRBJ2-3, with TRBD1 identical over 7 bases. Per germline, CDR1 SEHNR and CDR2 FQNEAQ (reference sequence). Trimming cost V 4 bases and J 4 bases; bases outside gene matches: 8. The CDR3 length is 15 residues. CDR3 DNA sequence: TGTGCCAGCAGCTCTACCAGGACAGGACCAGATACGCAGTATTTT. Translation: CASSSTRTGPDTQYF.

This clonotype came up many times. This chain connects TRBV4-3 to TRBJ1-1; tentatively, D is TRBD1 (5 bases). V lost 3 bases and J lost 2, with 10 bases in between. This CDR3 has 14 residues. The germline V gene encodes CDR1 LGHNA and CDR2 YSLEER. Here the CDR3 reads CASSHGGTNTEAFF. For the CDR3, the DNA is TGCGCCAGCAGCCACGGGGGTACAAACACTGAAGCTTTCTTT.

This clonotype was counted at least ten times. The rearrangement links TRBV20-1 to TRBJ2-3; D uncertain. The CDR3 sequence is 14 residues long. CDR1 is DFQATT and CDR2 is SNEGSKA in the germline V gene (reference sequence). In nucleotides, the CDR3 is TGCAGGGCCGGTCCGGTATCCATCACAGATACGCAGTATTTT. Its translation is CRAGPVSITDTQYF.

This clonotype was observed a few times. The genes are TRBV25-1 and TRBJ2-7; 7 bases line up with TRBD1. The CDR3 is 14 amino acids. The V gene end was trimmed by 6 bases and the J gene end by 2 bases; junction bases not matched to a gene: 7. Germline V CDR1 and CDR2: MGHDK, SYGVNS. In DNA, the CDR3 is TGTGCCAGCAGGCCTGTTGGGACAGCCTACGAGCAGTACTTC. Translated: CASRPVGTAYEQYF.

This clonotype was counted a few times. The gene calls are TRBV20-1 and TRBJ2-7; perhaps TRBD1 as D (6 bases). The CDR3 is 13 residues long. Looked up from germline, CDR1 is DFQATT and CDR2 is SNEGSKA (reference sequence). V was trimmed by 4 bases and J by 5 bases, leaving 15 bases between them. CDR3 sequence reads: CSAKNRESHEQYF. CDR3 coding DNA: TGCAGTGCTAAAAACAGGGAAAGCCACGAGCAGTACTTC.

About this clonotype: The junction departs from the called germline gene at one end, perhaps through a read error. The CDR3 loop is CASRGATAYNGQFF. CDR3 coding DNA: TGCGCCAGCAGAGGGGCCACTGCCTACAATGGGCAGTTCTTC. This chain links TRBV5-1 with TRBJ2-1, with TRBD1 as a possible D gene (5 bases). Germline V gives CDR1 SGHRS, CDR2 YFSETQ. CDR3 length equals 14 residues.

This chain joins TRBV2 and TRBJ2-4; D remains ambiguous. The assigned J gene may be wrong: the sequence end matches TRBJ2-7 better. From germline, CDR1 is SNHLY and CDR2 FYNNEI. The CDR3 is 12 amino acids. The CDR3 nucleotides are TGTGCCAGCAAAGGCACAGTCCACGAGCAGTACTTC. Its protein is CASKGTVHEQYF.

This clonotype appeared a few times. The chain links TRBV20-1 to TRBJ1-5, with D maybe TRBD1 (6 bases). V was cut by 3 bases and J by 3 bases, with 9 bases left in between. Germline V gives CDR1 DFQATT, CDR2 SNEGSKA (reference sequence). This CDR3 is 13 amino acids long. DNA for the CDR3: TGCAGTGCTAGGGACAGCCCCAATCAGCCCCAGCATTTT. It is translated as CSARDSPNQPQHF.

CDR3 loop: CASSLSLAGNTQYF. The DNA of the CDR3 is TGTGCCAGCAGCTTATCACTAGCGGGCAATACGCAGTATTTT. The chain is built from TRBV7-2 and TRBJ2-3; 9 bases match TRBD2. This CDR3 comprises 14 residues. The germline V gene encodes CDR1 SGHTA and CDR2 FQGNSA. The J segment lost 7 bases and the V segment lost 2 bases, leaving 4 bases of the junction unmatched.

This clonotype was counted once. V gene TRBV29-1 combines with J gene TRBJ2-4; D is undetermined. The CDR3 is 12 residues long. Germline V lookup: CDR1 SQVTM, CDR2 ANQGSEA. Trimming took off 4 bases at V and 9 bases at J, with 13 bases between the two ends. The DNA for the CDR3 is TGCAGCGTTGCATCGGATACGGGCATTCAGTACTTC. Amino acids: CSVASDTGIQYF.

The V gene is TRBV6-2 or TRBV6-3, the J gene TRBJ2-3; 9 nucleotides match TRBD1. The CDR3 covers 16 residues. Germline-derived CDR1 and CDR2 are MNHEY and SVGEGT. V lost 2 bases and J lost 4; bases outside the gene matches: 7. CDR3 residues: CASSYNWGQGADTQYF. CDR3 coding DNA: TGTGCCAGCAGTTACAATTGGGGACAGGGTGCAGATACGCAGTATTTT.

This clonotype was counted only a few times. V usage is TRBV3-2 and J usage is TRBJ1-2. TRBV3-2 is designated a pseudogene. This CDR3 is 8 amino acids long. This CDR3 reads CVGYGYTF. CDR3 sequence (DNA): TGTGTTGGCTATGGCTACACCTTC.

A few counts support this clonotype. This chain uses TRBV13 with TRBJ1-2, with D perhaps TRBD1 (5 bases). V lost 2 bases and J lost 5, with 18 bases in between. Germline loops: CDR1 PRHDT, CDR2 FYEKMQ (reference sequence). The CDR3 runs to 16 residues. CDR3 loop: CASSLRGTETVYGYTF. The CDR3 DNA is TGTGCCAGCAGCTTAAGAGGGACGGAAACCGTATATGGCTACACCTTC. Together with reference TRBV13 and TRBJ1-2, the CDR3 gives the full variable domain: AAGVIQSPRHLIKEKRETATLKCYPIPRHDTVYWYQQGPGQDPQFLISFYEKMQSDKGSIPDRFSAQQFSDYHSELNMSSLELGDSALYFCASSLRGTETVYGYTFGSGTRLTVV.